The rows below give T cell receptor beta chains drawn from one sample of a study of T cell responses to AZD1222 COVID-19 vaccine. Clones were read by immunoSEQ multiplex PCR, and TCRdb kept only the in-frame ones, dropping some. This sample has fewer than 110,000 clones, with around 89% found just once. The sequenced sample was peripheral blood, obtained on day 0 of AZD1222 vaccination. These receptors originate from an adult in good health. Both conserved end residues are part of each CDR3. The D gene is left open where the match is weak. The size of a clone is reported for some rows only, either as once, few or many, or as a class for expanded clones.

clone size	D gene	V gene	J gene	CDR3 DNA	CDR3 protein
NA	NA	TRBV7-9	TRBJ1-5	TGTGCCAGCAGCCGATCTCTGGGGGATAATCAGCCCCAGCATTTT	CASSRSLGDNQPQHF
NA	NA	TRBV3-1/TRBV3-2	TRBJ2-5	TGTGCCAGCAGCCAAGTCCGGGCGCGCGGGGAGACCCAGTACTTC	CASSQVRARGETQYF
NA	TRBD1	TRBV4-3	TRBJ1-2	TGCGCCAGCAGCCTAGACAGGGGGCGAGGCTACACCTTC	CASSLDRGRGYTF
NA	NA	TRBV12-3/TRBV12-4	TRBJ1-3	TGTGCCAGCAGTCGAGGAAACACCATATATTTT	CASSRGNTIYF
NA	TRBD1	TRBV27	TRBJ1-3	TGTGCCAGCAGTGGGACAGTCTCTGGAAACACCATATATTTT	CASSGTVSGNTIYF
NA	NA	TRBV28	TRBJ2-2	TGTGCCAGCAGTTTAGGCATCTGGGGACCGAACACCGGGGAGCTGTTTTTT	CASSLGIWGPNTGELFF
many	NA	TRBV5-6	TRBJ1-5	TGTGCCAGCAGCTTGGGGCCCAGATACAATCAGCCCCAGCATTTT	CASSLGPRYNQPQHF
NA	TRBD1	TRBV12-3/TRBV12-4	TRBJ1-4	TGTGCCAGCAGCTCGACAGGGGAAAAACTGTTTTTT	CASSSTGEKLFF
NA	NA	TRBV12-5	TRBJ2-5	TGTGCTAGTGGAACCTGGGGTGGGGAGACCCAGTACTTC	CASGTWGGETQYF
NA	NA	TRBV7-6	TRBJ1-1	TGTGCCAGCAGCCCGAACCGTAGGGGGGGCAGGGGCACTGAAGCTTTCTTT	CASSPNRRGGRGTEAFF
NA	TRBD1	TRBV5-1	TRBJ2-1	TGCGCCAGCAGCTTTGGACAGGGGGGAGAGCAGTTCTTC	CASSFGQGGEQFF
NA	NA	TRBV5-1	TRBJ1-4	TGCGCCAGCCGAGGTACCTGGGGAGAAAAACTGTTTTTT	CASRGTWGEKLFF
NA	TRBD1	TRBV7-2	TRBJ1-5	TGTGCCAGCAGCTCTCGACAGGGGGGACAGCCCCAGCATTTT	CASSSRQGGQPQHF
NA	NA	TRBV3-1/TRBV3-2	TRBJ1-3	TGTGCCAGCAGCCCCCTGACGGGGCCTGGAAACACCATATATTTT	CASSPLTGPGNTIYF
NA	NA	TRBV28	TRBJ1-2	TGTGCCACCGGGGGCAGAACCTACTATGGCTACACCTTC	CATGGRTYYGYTF
NA	NA	TRBV6-5	TRBJ1-5	TGTGCCAGCAGTAAACAGGGTGCCCAGCCCCAGCATTTT	CASSKQGAQPQHF
NA	NA	TRBV18	TRBJ2-3	TGTGCCAGCTCACCAGTTGATACGCAGTATTTT	CASSPVDTQYF
NA	TRBD1	TRBV7-8	TRBJ2-7	TGTGCCAGCAGACGAGGGACAGCCCCTTACGAGCAGTACTTC	CASRRGTAPYEQYF
once	TRBD1	TRBV5-1	TRBJ1-6	TGCGCCAGTAGGACAGGGGGTTACTCACCCCTCCACTTT	CASRTGGYSPLHF
NA	TRBD1	TRBV27	TRBJ1-5	TGTGCCAGCAGTTTAGGACCGGGACAGGGGGGATATAGCAATCAGCCCCAGCATTTT	CASSLGPGQGGYSNQPQHF